This TCR beta chain emerged from a study of Tregs in tolerant kidney transplant recipients. As to this clone: The antigen is unknown.

Generated by immunoSEQ multiplex PCR, the TCRdb table keeps only in-frame clones and is missing some. The table lists about 5,600 clones, around 90% of them singletons. The V gene lost 6 bases and the J gene lost 6 bases, with 16 bases spanning the gap. The CDR3 has 14 residues. Looked up from germline, CDR1 is WNHNN and CDR2 is SYGVQD (reference sequence). Findings of the study overall: Tolerant patients' donor-specific Tregs expanded beyond overall Tregs, suggesting antigen-driven growth.

The sequence was collected from a human patient who received a combined kidney and bone marrow transplant. This material consisted of Tregs from blood cultured with allogeneic cells, taken before the transplant. The rearrangement links TRBV10-1 to TRBJ2-3; D unresolved. DNA for the CDR3: TGCGCCAGCAGCGCAAGGAAGGTTGCCGATACGCAGTATTTT. Amino acids: CASSARKVADTQYF.